This T cell receptor beta chain was identified in a study of T-cell reconstitution after alpha-beta-depleted transplantation in children. Preparation of the TCRbeta library used unique molecular identifiers. From the PCR reads, TCRdb called clonotypes with MiXCR, one entry per CDR3 protein. The sample comprises some 520,000 distinct CDR3 sequences, around a third of which are singletons, and approximately 2.3% rests with the top ten. This clonotype has just a few counts. Germline CDR1 reads LNHNV; CDR2 reads YYDKDF (reference sequence). V lost 3 bases, J lost 4 bases, and 7 bases lay in between. The CDR3 is made up of 12 amino acids.

The receptor was derived from a human donor who donated a stem cell graft to a child with aplastic anemia. Sequences were derived from PBMCs from the stem cell graft donor, sampled from the stem cell graft. V and J are TRBV15 and TRBJ2-7; no reliable D call. CDR3 sequence reads: CATSSLSYEQYF. The CDR3 DNA reads as TGTGCCACCAGCAGCTTGAGTTACGAGCAGTACTTC.